The rows below give T cell receptor beta chains drawn from one sample of a study of T cell responses to AZD1222 COVID-19 vaccine. Sequenced by immunoSEQ multiplex PCR; TCRdb stores in-frame clones only, minus some. This sample carries approximately 190,000 clones, 85% to 95% of them seen once, and the ten largest clones take 1% to 1.5%. Source: peripheral blood, taken on day 0 of AZD1222 vaccination. The origin of the receptors is an adult in good health. Both conserved end residues are part of each CDR3. Fields, in order: CDR3 protein, CDR3 DNA, D gene, V gene, J gene, clone size. A D gene is named only where the DNA matches it firmly. Clone size is stated in some rows and not others, as once, few, many or a class when expanded.

CASSVVDRVSYNEQFF	TGTGCCAGCAGTGTTGTGGACAGGGTCTCCTACAATGAGCAGTTCTTC	TRBD1	TRBV6-1	TRBJ2-1	-
CASSQAGQSLSTDTQYF	TGCGCCAGCAGCCAGGCCGGACAGTCGCTAAGCACAGATACGCAGTATTTT	-	TRBV5-1	TRBJ2-3	-
CASSRRIMSGSQETQYF	TGCGCCAGCAGCCGCCGCATCATGAGCGGGTCGCAAGAGACCCAGTACTTC	-	TRBV5-1	TRBJ2-5	-
CASSPRGGNTGELFF	TGTGCCAGCAGCCCACGGGGCGGGAACACCGGGGAGCTGTTTTTT	-	TRBV7-3	TRBJ2-2	-
CASSPGPDTQYF	TGTGCCAGCAGCCCTGGCCCAGATACGCAGTATTTT	-	TRBV7-9	TRBJ2-3	-
CASSIDRRADNSPLHF	TGTGCCAGTAGTATAGATCGCAGGGCGGATAATTCACCCCTCCACTTT	-	TRBV19	TRBJ1-6	-
CASSLGPVNTEAFF	TGTGCCAGCAGCTTGGGACCGGTTAACACTGAAGCTTTCTTT	-	TRBV5-4	TRBJ1-1	-
CASSEDLNTEAFF	TGTGCCAGCAGTGAAGACTTGAACACTGAAGCTTTCTTT	-	TRBV2	TRBJ1-1	-
CASSSTTGFFEQPQHF	TGTGCCAGCAGCTCAACTACAGGGTTTTTCGAGCAGCCCCAGCATTTT	-	TRBV5-6	TRBJ1-5	-
CASSSLRGGVRLNEQFF	TGCGCCAGCAGCTCCCTACGCGGGGGCGTCCGGTTGAATGAGCAGTTCTTC	-	TRBV5-1	TRBJ2-1	-
CASSLKGAPTDTQYF	TGTGCCAGCAGCTTAAAGGGGGCGCCCACAGATACGCAGTATTTT	TRBD1	TRBV7-2	TRBJ2-3	-
CASSIRRAQNQPQHF	TGTGCCAGCAGTATACGCCGGGCCCAAAATCAGCCCCAGCATTTT	-	TRBV6-2/TRBV6-3	TRBJ1-5	-
CASCTGSPSDTQYF	TGCGCCAGCTGTACAGGGTCCCCCTCAGATACGCAGTATTTT	-	TRBV5-1	TRBJ2-3	-
CASSPPGERGEAFF	TGTGCCAGCAGCCCCCCAGGGGAACGGGGTGAAGCTTTCTTT	-	TRBV3-1/TRBV3-2	TRBJ1-1	-
CASRGAFSTEAFF	TGTGCCAGCAGAGGGGCATTTAGCACTGAAGCTTTCTTT	-	TRBV9	TRBJ1-1	once
CSVEKQLNTGELFF	TGCAGCGTTGAAAAACAACTGAACACCGGGGAGCTGTTTTTT	-	TRBV29-1	TRBJ2-2	-
CASSRGGDSYEQYF	TGCGCCAGCAGCCGGGGCGGGGACTCCTACGAGCAGTACTTC	-	TRBV5-1	TRBJ2-7	-
CASSLGSLHTDTQYF	TGTGCCAGCAGCTTGGGGAGCCTTCACACAGATACGCAGTATTTT	-	TRBV5-6	TRBJ2-3	once
CASSYSGRAPSYEQYF	TGTGCCAGCAGTTACTCGGGCAGGGCCCCTTCCTACGAGCAGTACTTC	-	TRBV6-6	TRBJ2-7	once
CASNFGGNTEAFF	TGTGCCAGCAATTTCGGGGGGAACACTGAAGCTTTCTTT	-	TRBV2	TRBJ1-1	-
CASSVGASGGTDTQYF	TGTGCCAGCAGCGTAGGGGCTAGCGGTGGCACAGATACGCAGTATTTT	TRBD2	TRBV9	TRBJ2-3	once
CSVQGQGANEQFF	TGCAGCGTTCAGGGACAGGGGGCGAATGAGCAGTTCTTC	TRBD1	TRBV29-1	TRBJ2-1	-
CAIPMGDQETQYF	TGTGCCATTCCGATGGGGGACCAAGAGACCCAGTACTTC	-	TRBV2	TRBJ2-5	-
CASSHSNYEQYF	TGTGCCAGCAGCCACAGTAACTACGAGCAGTACTTC	-	TRBV3-1/TRBV3-2	TRBJ2-7	-
CASSPELTGPEAFF	TGTGCCAGCAGCCCAGAATTAACTGGGCCTGAAGCTTTCTTT	-	TRBV4-2	TRBJ1-1	once
CSASPPTYGELFF	TGCAGTGCTAGTCCCCCGACCTACGGGGAGCTGTTTTTT	-	TRBV20-1	TRBJ2-2	once
CASSPSRGDNYGYTF	TGTGCCAGCAGCCCAAGCAGGGGGGATAACTATGGCTACACCTTC	TRBD1	TRBV7-9	TRBJ1-2	-
CASSSSGGALEKTQYF	TGTGCCAGCAGTTCTAGCGGGGGGGCCTTGGAGAAGACCCAGTACTTC	TRBD2	TRBV27	TRBJ2-5	-
CASGLEGPGGQPQHF	TGTGCTAGTGGTTTGGAAGGTCCCGGGGGTCAGCCCCAGCATTTT	-	TRBV12-5	TRBJ1-5	-
CASSFGGETQYF	TGTGCCAGCAGCTTCGGGGGTGAGACCCAGTACTTC	-	TRBV3-1/TRBV3-2	TRBJ2-5	-
CATSWRNGYTF	TGTGCCACCTCCTGGAGGAATGGCTACACCTTC	-	TRBV25-1	TRBJ1-2	once
CASSLRPPGELFF	TGTGCCAGCAGTTTAAGACCTCCCGGGGAGCTGTTTTTT	-	TRBV27	TRBJ2-2	-
CASSAGRGPAYEQYF	TGTGCCAGTAGTGCGGGACGGGGGCCCGCCTACGAGCAGTACTTC	-	TRBV19	TRBJ2-7	-
CASTPHQPQHF	TGTGCCAGCACTCCCCATCAGCCCCAGCATTTT	-	TRBV28	TRBJ1-5	-
CASREGGQGVTGELFF	TGTGCCTCCAGAGAGGGGGGACAGGGGGTCACCGGGGAGCTGTTTTTT	TRBD1	TRBV7-9	TRBJ2-2	few
CASSQDDKTQYF	TGTGCCAGCAGCCAAGACGATAAGACCCAGTACTTC	-	TRBV3-1/TRBV3-2	TRBJ2-5	-
CASSFELRRTEAFF	TGTGCCAGCAGTTTTGAGCTACGGAGGACTGAAGCTTTCTTT	-	TRBV28	TRBJ1-1	-
CASSIVAGTNTGELFF	TGTGCCAGTAGTATTGTGGCAGGGACTAACACCGGGGAGCTGTTTTTT	-	TRBV19	TRBJ2-2	-
CASSLVEGGQPQHF	TGTGCCAGCAGCTTGGTGGAGGGAGGTCAGCCCCAGCATTTT	-	TRBV5-5	TRBJ1-5	-
CASSPMTSGDYNEQFF	TGTGCCAGCTCACCTATGACTAGCGGGGATTACAATGAGCAGTTCTTC	TRBD2	TRBV18	TRBJ2-1	-
CAISSTDRTLNTEAFF	TGTGCCATCAGTTCTACCGACAGGACCTTGAACACTGAAGCTTTCTTT	-	TRBV10-3	TRBJ1-1	-
CATSDTGTGDTEAFF	TGTGCCACCAGTGATACCGGGACAGGGGACACTGAAGCTTTCTTT	TRBD1	TRBV24-1	TRBJ1-1	-
CASSLRWGQSGASYEQYF	TGTGCCAGCAGCCTCCGATGGGGACAGTCCGGAGCCTCCTACGAGCAGTACTTC	TRBD1	TRBV4-2	TRBJ2-7	-
CASRGGIYGYTF	TGTGCCAGTCGGGGCGGAATCTATGGCTACACCTTC	-	TRBV19	TRBJ1-2	-
CSVESGEQFF	TGCAGCGTTGAATCGGGGGAGCAGTTCTTC	-	TRBV29-1	TRBJ2-1	few
CASSYTGTGGYEQYF	TGTGCCAGCAGCTATACCGGGACAGGGGGCTACGAGCAGTACTTC	TRBD1	TRBV11-2	TRBJ2-7	-
CASSDQGKDNSPLHF	TGTGCCAGTAGTGATCAGGGGAAGGATAATTCACCCCTCCACTTT	-	TRBV19	TRBJ1-6	-
CASSEVHGYTF	TGTGCCAGCAGTGAAGTCCATGGCTACACCTTC	-	TRBV6-1	TRBJ1-2	-
CAIKGETYEQFF	TGTGCCATCAAGGGAGAAACCTATGAGCAGTTCTTC	-	TRBV10-3	TRBJ2-1	-
CASTVVAGGGYGYTF	TGTGCCAGCACCGTGGTTGCAGGTGGAGGCTATGGCTACACCTTC	-	TRBV2	TRBJ1-2	-